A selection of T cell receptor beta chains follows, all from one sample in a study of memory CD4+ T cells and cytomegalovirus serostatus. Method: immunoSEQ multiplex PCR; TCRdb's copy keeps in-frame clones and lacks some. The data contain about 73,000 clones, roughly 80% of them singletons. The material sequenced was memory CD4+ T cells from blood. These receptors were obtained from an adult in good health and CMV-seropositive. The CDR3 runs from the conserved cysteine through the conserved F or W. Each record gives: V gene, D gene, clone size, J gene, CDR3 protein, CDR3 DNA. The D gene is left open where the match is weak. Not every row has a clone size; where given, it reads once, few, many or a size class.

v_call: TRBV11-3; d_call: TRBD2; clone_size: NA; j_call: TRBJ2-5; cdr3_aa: CASSSRTSGMETQYF; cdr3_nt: TGTGCCAGCAGCTCCCGGACTAGCGGGATGGAGACCCAGTACTTC
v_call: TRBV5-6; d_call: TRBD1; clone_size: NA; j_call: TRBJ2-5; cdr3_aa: CASTIGGQGLETQYF; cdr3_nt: TGTGCCAGCACCATTGGGGGACAGGGGCTTGAGACCCAGTACTTC
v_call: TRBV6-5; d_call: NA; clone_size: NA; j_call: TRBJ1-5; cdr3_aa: CASSQQGGNQPQHF; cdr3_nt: TGTGCCAGCAGTCAGCAAGGAGGCAATCAGCCCCAGCATTTT
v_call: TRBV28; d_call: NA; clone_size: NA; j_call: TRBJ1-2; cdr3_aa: CASSRTNYGYTF; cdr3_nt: TGTGCCAGCAGTCGCACAAACTATGGCTACACCTTC
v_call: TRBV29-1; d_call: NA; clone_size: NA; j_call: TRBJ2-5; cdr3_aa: CSVAEETQYF; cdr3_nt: TGCAGCGTTGCGGAAGAGACCCAGTACTTC
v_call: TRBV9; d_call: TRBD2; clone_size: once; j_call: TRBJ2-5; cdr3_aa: CASSVAGLAAETQYF; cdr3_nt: TGTGCCAGCAGCGTAGCCGGACTAGCGGCGGAGACCCAGTACTTC
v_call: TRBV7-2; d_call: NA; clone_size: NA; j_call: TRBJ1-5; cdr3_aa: CASSSPNQPQHF; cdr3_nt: TGTGCCAGCAGCTCGCCGAATCAGCCCCAGCATTTT
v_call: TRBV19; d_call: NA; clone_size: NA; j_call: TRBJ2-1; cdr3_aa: CASSTGTVGNEQFF; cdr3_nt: TGTGCCAGTAGTACGGGGACGGTTGGGAATGAGCAGTTCTTC
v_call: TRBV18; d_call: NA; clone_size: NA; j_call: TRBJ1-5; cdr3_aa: CASSPPGSPQHF; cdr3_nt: TGTGCCAGCTCACCACCCGGGTCGCCCCAGCATTTT
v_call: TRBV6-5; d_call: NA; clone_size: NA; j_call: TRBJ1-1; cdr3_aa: CASRHRAGTEAFF; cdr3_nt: TGTGCCAGCAGACACAGGGCTGGCACTGAAGCTTTCTTT
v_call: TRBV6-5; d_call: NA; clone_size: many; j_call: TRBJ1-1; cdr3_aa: CASSYRANTEAFF; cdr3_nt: TGTGCCAGCAGTTACAGAGCGAACACTGAAGCTTTCTTT
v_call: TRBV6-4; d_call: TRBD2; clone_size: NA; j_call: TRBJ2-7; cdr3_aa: CASSPLAGGLYEQYF; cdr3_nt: TGTGCCAGCAGTCCTCTAGCGGGGGGTTTGTACGAGCAGTACTTC
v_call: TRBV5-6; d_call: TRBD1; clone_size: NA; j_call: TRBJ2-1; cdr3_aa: CASSLGQGRDNEQFF; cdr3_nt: TGTGCCAGCAGCTTGGGACAGGGGCGAGACAATGAGCAGTTCTTC
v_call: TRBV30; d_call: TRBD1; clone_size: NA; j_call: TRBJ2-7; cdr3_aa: CAWGDRNEQYF; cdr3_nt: TGTGCCTGGGGGGACAGGAACGAGCAGTACTTC
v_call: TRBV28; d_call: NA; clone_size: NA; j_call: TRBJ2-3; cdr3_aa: CASSLRWGRSTDTQYF; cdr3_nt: TGTGCCAGCAGTTTACGGTGGGGGCGGTCCACAGATACGCAGTATTTT
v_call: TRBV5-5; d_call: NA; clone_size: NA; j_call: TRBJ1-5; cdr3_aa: CASSPGTEFNQPQHF; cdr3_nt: TGTGCCAGCAGCCCCGGGACGGAATTCAATCAGCCCCAGCATTTT
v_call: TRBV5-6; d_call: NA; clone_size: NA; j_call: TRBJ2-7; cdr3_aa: CASSLAAVGEQYF; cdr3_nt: TGTGCCAGCAGCCTTGCGGCGGTGGGGGAGCAGTACTTC
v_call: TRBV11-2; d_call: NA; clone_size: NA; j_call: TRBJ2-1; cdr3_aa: CASSLGGSGWGANEQFF; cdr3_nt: TGTGCCAGCAGCTTAGGGGGTAGCGGATGGGGGGCCAATGAGCAGTTCTTC
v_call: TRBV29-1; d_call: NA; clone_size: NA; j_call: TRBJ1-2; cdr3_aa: CSVDRGQNYGYTF; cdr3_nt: TGCAGCGTTGATCGAGGACAGAACTATGGCTACACCTTC
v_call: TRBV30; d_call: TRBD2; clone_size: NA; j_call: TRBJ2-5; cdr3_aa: CASGLAGGLGETQYF; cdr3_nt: TGTGCCTCGGGACTAGCGGGGGGGTTGGGAGAGACCCAGTACTTC
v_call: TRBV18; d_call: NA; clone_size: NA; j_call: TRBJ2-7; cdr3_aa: CASSPDSHEQYF; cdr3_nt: TGTGCCAGCTCTCCCGACAGCCACGAGCAGTACTTC
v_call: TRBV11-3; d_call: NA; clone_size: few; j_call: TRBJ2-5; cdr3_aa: CASGGVETQYF; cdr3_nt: TGTGCCAGCGGAGGGGTGGAGACCCAGTACTTC
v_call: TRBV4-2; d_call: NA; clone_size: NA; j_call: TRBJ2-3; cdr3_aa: CASSQEAARTDTQYF; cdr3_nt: TGTGCCAGCAGCCAAGAAGCGGCACGCACAGATACGCAGTATTTT
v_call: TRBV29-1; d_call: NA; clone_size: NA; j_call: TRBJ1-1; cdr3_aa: CSVEVQANTEAFF; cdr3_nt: TGCAGCGTTGAAGTCCAAGCCAACACTGAAGCTTTCTTT
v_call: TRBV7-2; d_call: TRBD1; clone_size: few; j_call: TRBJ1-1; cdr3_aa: CASSPSSGTGSVNTEAFF; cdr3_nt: TGTGCCAGCAGCCCTTCCTCGGGGACAGGGTCCGTGAACACTGAAGCTTTCTTT
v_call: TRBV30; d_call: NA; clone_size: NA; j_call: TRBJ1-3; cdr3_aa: CAWRTGGANGNTIYF; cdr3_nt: TGTGCCTGGAGAACCGGGGGGGCTAATGGAAACACCATATATTTT
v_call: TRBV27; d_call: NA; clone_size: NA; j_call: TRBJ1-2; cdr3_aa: CASRKGPDYGYTF; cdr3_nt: TGTGCCAGCAGGAAGGGTCCTGACTATGGCTACACCTTC
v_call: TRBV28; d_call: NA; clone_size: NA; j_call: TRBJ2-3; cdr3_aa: CASSSPGIDSTDTQYF; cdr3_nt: TGTGCCAGCAGTTCCCCAGGGATCGATAGCACAGATACGCAGTATTTT
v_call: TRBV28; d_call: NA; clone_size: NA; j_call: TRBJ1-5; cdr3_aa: CASSPGIRGTQPQHF; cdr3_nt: TGTGCCAGCAGCCCAGGGATCCGGGGTACTCAGCCCCAGCATTTT
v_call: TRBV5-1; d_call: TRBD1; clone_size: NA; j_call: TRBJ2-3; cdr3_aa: CASTRQGTTDTQYF; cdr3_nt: TGCGCCAGCACCCGACAGGGGACCACAGATACGCAGTATTTT
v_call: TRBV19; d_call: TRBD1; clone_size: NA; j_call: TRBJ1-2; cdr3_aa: CASSTTGDLNYGYTF; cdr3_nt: TGTGCCAGTAGTACCACAGGGGATCTTAACTATGGCTACACCTTC
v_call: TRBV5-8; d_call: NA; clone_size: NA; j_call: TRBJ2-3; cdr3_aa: CASSLLGEYGDTQYF; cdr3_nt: TGTGCCAGCAGCTTGCTGGGGGAGTACGGTGATACGCAGTATTTT
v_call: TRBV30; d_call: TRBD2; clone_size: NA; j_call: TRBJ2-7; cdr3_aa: CAWSGTSETYEQYF; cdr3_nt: TGTGCCTGGAGTGGGACTAGCGAGACCTACGAGCAGTACTTC
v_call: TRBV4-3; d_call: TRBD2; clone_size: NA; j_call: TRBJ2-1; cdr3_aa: CASSQIVGREQFF; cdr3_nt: TGCGCCAGCAGCCAGATAGTCGGGAGGGAACAGTTCTTC
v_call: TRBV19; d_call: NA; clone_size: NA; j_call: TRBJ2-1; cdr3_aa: CASSSSPVYNEQFF; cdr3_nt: TGTGCCAGTAGCTCTAGCCCTGTCTACAATGAGCAGTTCTTC
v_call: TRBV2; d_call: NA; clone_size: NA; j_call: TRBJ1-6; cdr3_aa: CASSEGSSNSPLHF; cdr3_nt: TGTGCCAGCAGCGAGGGGAGCAGCAATTCACCCCTCCACTTT
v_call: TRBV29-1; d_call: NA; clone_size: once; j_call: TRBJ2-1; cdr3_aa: CSVEGKLVNEQFF; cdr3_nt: TGCAGCGTTGAAGGTAAACTAGTAAATGAGCAGTTCTTC
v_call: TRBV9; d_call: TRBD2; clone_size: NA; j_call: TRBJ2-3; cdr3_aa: CASSVGQAGGEDTQYF; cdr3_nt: TGTGCCAGCAGCGTGGGGCAAGCGGGAGGTGAAGATACGCAGTATTTT
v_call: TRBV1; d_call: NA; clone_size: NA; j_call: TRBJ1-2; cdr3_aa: CTSSLSPNRLANYGYTF; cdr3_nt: TGCACCAGCAGCCTCTCCCCAAACAGACTAGCTAACTATGGCTACACCTTC
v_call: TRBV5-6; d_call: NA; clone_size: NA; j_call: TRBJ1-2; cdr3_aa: CASSFGLGGAPGYTF; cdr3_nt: TGTGCCAGCAGCTTCGGCCTCGGAGGGGCTCCCGGCTACACCTTC
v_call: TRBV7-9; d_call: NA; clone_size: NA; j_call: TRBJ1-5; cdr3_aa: CASSLGGLDQPQHF; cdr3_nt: TGTGCCAGCAGCTTAGGGGGGCTGGATCAGCCCCAGCATTTT
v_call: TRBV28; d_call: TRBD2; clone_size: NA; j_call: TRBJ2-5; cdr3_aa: CASCKRSGGQETQYF; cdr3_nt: TGTGCCAGCTGTAAGCGAAGCGGGGGACAAGAGACCCAGTACTTC
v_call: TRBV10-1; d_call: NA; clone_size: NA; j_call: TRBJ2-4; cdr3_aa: CASSVSGKNIQYF; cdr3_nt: TGCGCCAGCAGTGTGTCAGGGAAAAACATTCAGTACTTC
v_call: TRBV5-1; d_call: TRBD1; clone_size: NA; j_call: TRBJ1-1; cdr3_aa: CASSVDDKIRGRYMNTEAFF; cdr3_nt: TGCGCCAGCAGCGTCGACGACAAAATCAGGGGGAGGTACATGAACACTGAAGCTTTCTTT
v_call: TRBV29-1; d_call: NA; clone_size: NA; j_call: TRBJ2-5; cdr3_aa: CSVVGQTGLGTQYF; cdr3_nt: TGCAGCGTTGTGGGTCAGACAGGTTTAGGGACCCAGTACTTC
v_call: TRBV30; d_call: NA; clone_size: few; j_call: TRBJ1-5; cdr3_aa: CAWDSMVNQPQHF; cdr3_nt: TGTGCCTGGGACAGTATGGTCAATCAGCCCCAGCATTTT